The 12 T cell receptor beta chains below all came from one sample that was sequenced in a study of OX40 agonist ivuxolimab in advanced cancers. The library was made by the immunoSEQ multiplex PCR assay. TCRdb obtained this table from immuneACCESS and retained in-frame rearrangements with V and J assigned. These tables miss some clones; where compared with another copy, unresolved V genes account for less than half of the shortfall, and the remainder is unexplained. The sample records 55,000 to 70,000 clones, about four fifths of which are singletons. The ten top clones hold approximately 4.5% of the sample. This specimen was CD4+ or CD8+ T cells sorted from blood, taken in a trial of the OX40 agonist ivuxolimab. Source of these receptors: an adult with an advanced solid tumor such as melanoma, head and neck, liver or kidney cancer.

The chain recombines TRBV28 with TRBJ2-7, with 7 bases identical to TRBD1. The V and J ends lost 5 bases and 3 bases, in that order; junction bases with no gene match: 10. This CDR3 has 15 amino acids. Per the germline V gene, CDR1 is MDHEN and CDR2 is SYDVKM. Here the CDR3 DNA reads TGTGCCAGCAGTCCCCCATCAGGACAGGACTACGAGCAGTACTTC. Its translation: CASSPPSGQDYEQYF.

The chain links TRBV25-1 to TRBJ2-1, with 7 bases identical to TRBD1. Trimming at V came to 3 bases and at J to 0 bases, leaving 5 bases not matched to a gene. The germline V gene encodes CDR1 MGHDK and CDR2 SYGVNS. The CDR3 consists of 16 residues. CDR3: CASSDFTGDSYNEQFF. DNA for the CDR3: TGTGCCAGCAGTGATTTCACAGGGGACTCCTACAATGAGCAGTTCTTC.

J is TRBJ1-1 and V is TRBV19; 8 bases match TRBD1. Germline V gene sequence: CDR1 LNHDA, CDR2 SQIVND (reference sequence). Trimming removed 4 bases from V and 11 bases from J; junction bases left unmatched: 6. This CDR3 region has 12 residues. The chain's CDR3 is CASSRDRGQAFF. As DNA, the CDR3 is TGTGCCAGTAGTAGAGACAGGGGTCAGGCTTTCTTT.

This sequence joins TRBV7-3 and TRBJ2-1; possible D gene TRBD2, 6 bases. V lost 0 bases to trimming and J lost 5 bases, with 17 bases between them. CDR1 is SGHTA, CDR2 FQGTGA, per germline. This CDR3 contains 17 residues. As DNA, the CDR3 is TGTGCCAGCAGCTTAACTAGGGGCGGCGGGGCCCACAATGAGCAGTTCTTC. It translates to CASSLTRGGGAHNEQFF.

The CDR3 DNA is TGTGCCAGCAGTTCCGGGACTAGCGGGAGTAATGAGCAGTTCTTC. It is translated as CASSSGTSGSNEQFF. The rearrangement uses TRBV27 and TRBJ2-1; 14 nucleotides align to TRBD2. V shed 4 bases, J shed 7 bases, and the junction held 3 bases outside the gene matches. The germline gives CDR1 MNHEY, CDR2 SMNVEV (reference sequence). The CDR3 runs to 15 residues.

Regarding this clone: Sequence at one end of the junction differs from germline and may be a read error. In DNA form, the CDR3 reads TGCGGGACAGGTGGTGGCAATCAGCCCCAGCATTTT. It codes for CGTGGGNQPQHF. V is TRBV10-3 and J is TRBJ1-5; 8 nucleotides match TRBD1. Germline values: CDR1 ENHRY, CDR2 SYGVKD. The CDR3 loop spans 12 amino acids.

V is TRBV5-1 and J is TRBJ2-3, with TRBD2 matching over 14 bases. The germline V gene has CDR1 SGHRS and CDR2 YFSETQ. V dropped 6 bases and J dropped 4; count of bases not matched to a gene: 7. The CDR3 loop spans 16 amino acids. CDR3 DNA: TGCGCCAGCACCCCGATGGGACTAGCGGGGGCAGATACGCAGTATTTT. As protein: CASTPMGLAGADTQYF.

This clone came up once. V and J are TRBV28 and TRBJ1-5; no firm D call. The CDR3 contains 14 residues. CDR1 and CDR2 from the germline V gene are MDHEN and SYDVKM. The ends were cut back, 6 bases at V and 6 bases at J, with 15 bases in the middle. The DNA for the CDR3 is TGTGCCAGCAGCCCCCCGGGAGGAATTCAGCCCCAGCATTTT. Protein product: CASSPPGGIQPQHF.

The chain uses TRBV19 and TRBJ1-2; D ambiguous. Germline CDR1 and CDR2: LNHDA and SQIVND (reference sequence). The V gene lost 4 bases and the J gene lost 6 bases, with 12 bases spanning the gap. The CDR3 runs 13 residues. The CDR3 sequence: CASSNPVFHGYTF. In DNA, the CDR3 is TGTGCCAGTAGTAACCCCGTCTTTCATGGCTACACCTTC. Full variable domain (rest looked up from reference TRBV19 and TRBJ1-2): DGGITQSPKYLFRKEGQNVTLSCEQNLNHDAMYWYRQDPGQGLRLIYYSQIVNDFQKGDIAEGYSVSREKKESFPLTVTSAQKNPTAFYLCASSNPVFHGYTFGSGTRLTVV.

Written as DNA, the CDR3 is TGTGCCAGCAGCTTAGCTAGCGGAGAGACCCAGTACTTC. Translation: CASSLASGETQYF. The chain carries TRBV7-8 and TRBJ2-5, with D maybe TRBD2 (6 bases). The CDR3 spans 13 residues. Germline V gene data show CDR1 as SGHVS and CDR2 as FQNEAQ. V shed 0 bases and J shed 4 bases, with 6 bases lying between them. The complete variable domain, with remaining parts taken from reference TRBV7-8 and TRBJ2-5, reads GAGVSQSPRYKVAKRGQDVALRCDPISGHVSLFWYQQALGQGPEFLTYFQNEAQLDKSGLPSDRFFAERPEGSVSTLKIQRTQQEDSAVYLCASSLASGETQYFGPGTRLLVL.

This chain's CDR3 is CATSRASGRRSTDTQYF. The CDR3 DNA follows: TGTGCCACCAGCAGAGCTAGCGGGAGAAGGAGCACAGATACGCAGTATTTT. The V gene is TRBV15, the J gene TRBJ2-3, with 10 bases fitting TRBD2. CDR1 is LNHNV, CDR2 YYDKDF, per germline (reference sequence). The CDR3 is made up of 17 amino acids. V lost 1 base to trimming and J lost 0 bases; unmatched junction nucleotides: 4.

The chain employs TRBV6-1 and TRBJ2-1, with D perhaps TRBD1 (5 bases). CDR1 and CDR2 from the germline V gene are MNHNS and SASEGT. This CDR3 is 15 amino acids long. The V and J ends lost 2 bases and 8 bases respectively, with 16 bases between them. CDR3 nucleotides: TGTGCCAGCAGTGAAACGTCTGTAGGGGTGGATGAGCAGTTCTTC. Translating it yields CASSETSVGVDEQFF.